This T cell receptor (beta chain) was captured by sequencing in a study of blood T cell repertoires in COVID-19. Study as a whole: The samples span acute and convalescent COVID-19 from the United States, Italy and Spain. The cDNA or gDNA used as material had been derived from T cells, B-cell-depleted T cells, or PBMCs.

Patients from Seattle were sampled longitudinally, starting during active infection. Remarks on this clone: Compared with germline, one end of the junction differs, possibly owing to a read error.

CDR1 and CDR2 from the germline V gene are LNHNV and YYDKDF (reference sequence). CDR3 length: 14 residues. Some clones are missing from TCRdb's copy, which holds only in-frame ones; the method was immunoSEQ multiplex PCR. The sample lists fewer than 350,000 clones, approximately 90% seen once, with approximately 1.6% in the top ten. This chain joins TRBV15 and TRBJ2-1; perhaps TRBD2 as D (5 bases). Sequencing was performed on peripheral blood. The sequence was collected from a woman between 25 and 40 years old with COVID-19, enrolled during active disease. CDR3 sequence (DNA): TGTGCCACCAGCCGAGAGCGGCCCTACAATGAGCAGTTCTTC. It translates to CATSRERPYNEQFF.